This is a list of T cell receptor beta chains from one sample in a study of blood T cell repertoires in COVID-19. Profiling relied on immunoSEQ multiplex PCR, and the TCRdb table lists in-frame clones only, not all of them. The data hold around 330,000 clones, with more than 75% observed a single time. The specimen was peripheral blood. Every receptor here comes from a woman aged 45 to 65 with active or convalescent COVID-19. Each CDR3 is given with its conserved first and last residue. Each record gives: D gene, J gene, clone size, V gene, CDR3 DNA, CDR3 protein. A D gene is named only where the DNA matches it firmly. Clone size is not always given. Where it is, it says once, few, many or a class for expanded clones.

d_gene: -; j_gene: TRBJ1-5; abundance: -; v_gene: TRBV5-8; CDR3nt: TGTGCCAGCAGCCCCGGACAGTATCAGCCCCAGCATTTT; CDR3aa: CASSPGQYQPQHF
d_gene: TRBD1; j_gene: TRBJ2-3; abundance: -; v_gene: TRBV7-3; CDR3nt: TGTGCCAGCAGCCCCGCAGGGACAGGGAGCGATACGCAGTATTTT; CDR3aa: CASSPAGTGSDTQYF
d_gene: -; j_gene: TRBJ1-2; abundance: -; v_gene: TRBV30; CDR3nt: TGTGCCTGGGGAGGGGAGGGGGACTATGGCTACACCTTC; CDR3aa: CAWGGEGDYGYTF
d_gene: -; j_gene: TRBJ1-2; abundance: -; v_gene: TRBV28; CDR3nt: TGTGCCAGCAGTTTCGGAGGGGCGAACGGCTACACCTTC; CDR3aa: CASSFGGANGYTF
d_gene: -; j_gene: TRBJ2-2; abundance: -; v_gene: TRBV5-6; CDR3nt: TGTGCCAGCAGCTTAAATCCAACAGGGACCGGGGAGCTGTTTTTT; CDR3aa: CASSLNPTGTGELFF
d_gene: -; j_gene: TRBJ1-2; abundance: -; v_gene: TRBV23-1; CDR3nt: TGCGCCAGCAGTAAGGACATCACGGGCTATGGCTACACCTTC; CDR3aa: CASSKDITGYGYTF
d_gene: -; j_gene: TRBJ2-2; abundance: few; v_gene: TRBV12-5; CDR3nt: TGTGCTAGTGGTGAAAGCCGGGAGCTGTTTTTT; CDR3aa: CASGESRELFF
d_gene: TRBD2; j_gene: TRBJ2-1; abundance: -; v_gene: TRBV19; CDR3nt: TGTGCCAGCACCACCCCCTCTAGCGGGGGGGCCGGGGATGAGCAGTTCTTC; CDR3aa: CASTTPSSGGAGDEQFF
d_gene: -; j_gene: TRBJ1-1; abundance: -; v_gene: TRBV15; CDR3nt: TGTGCCACCAGCAGAGATTCTAGGGGAAACACTGAAGCTTTCTTT; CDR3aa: CATSRDSRGNTEAFF
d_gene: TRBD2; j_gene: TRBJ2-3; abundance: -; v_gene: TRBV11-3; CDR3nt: TGTGCCAGCAGCCCGGAGGGACTAGCGGGTCGTGATACGCAGTATTTT; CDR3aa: CASSPEGLAGRDTQYF
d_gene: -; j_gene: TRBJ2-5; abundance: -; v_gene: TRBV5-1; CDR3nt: TGCGCCAGCAGGGTCGCGGAGACCCAGTACTTC; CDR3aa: CASRVAETQYF
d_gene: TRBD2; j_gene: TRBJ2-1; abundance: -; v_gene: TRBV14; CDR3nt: TGTGCCAGCAGCCGAGGAACTAGCGGGAGGGCCTACAATGAGCAGTTCTTC; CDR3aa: CASSRGTSGRAYNEQFF
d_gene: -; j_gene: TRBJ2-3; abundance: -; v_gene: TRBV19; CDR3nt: TGTGCCAGTACAGGGCCTGGGGCAGATACGCAGTATTTT; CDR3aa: CASTGPGADTQYF
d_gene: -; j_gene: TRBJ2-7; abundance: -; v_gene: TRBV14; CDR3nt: TGTGCCAGCAGCCAAGGACTGAGCTCCTACGAGCAGTACTTC; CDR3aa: CASSQGLSSYEQYF
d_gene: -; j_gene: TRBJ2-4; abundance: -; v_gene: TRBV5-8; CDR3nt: TGTGCCAGCAGCTTGGCCGGGAACCTAGCCAAAAACATTCAGTACTTC; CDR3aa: CASSLAGNLAKNIQYF
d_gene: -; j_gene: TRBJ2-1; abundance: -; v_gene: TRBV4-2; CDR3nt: TGTGCCAGCAGCCAAGAATGGAGAGCTATGAGCTCCTACAATGAGCAGTTCTTC; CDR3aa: CASSQEWRAMSSYNEQFF
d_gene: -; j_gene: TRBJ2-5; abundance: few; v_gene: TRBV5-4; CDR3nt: TGTGCCAGCAGCTCATCTAGTACAGGGGGGGGAGAGACCCAGTACTTC; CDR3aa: CASSSSSTGGGETQYF
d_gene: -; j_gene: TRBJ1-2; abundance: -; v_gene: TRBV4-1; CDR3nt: TGCGCCAGCAGCCAATTGGCCCCGGCAGGTACTAGTGGCTACACCTTC; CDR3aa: CASSQLAPAGTSGYTF
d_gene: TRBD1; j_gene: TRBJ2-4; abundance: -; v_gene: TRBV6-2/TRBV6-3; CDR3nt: TGTGCCAGCAGTCTCAGGGGGTTGCGAGACATTCAGTACTTC; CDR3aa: CASSLRGLRDIQYF
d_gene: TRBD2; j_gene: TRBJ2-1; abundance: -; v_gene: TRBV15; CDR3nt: TGTGCCACCAGCAGACGGGACTACTCCTACAATGAGCAGTTCTTC; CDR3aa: CATSRRDYSYNEQFF
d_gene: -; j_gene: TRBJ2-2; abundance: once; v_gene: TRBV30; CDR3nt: TGTGCCTGGAGTTCGGCGGTCTACACCGGGGAGCTGTTTTTT; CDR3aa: CAWSSAVYTGELFF
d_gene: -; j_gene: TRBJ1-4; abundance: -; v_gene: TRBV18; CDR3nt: TGTGCCAGCTCATCCTCGACGGGAACTAATGAAAAACTGTTTTTT; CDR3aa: CASSSSTGTNEKLFF
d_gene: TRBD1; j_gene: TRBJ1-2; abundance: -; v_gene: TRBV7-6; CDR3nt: TGTGCCAGCAGCTTAGAAGAAGGACAGGGATTTAACTATGGCTACACCTTC; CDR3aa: CASSLEEGQGFNYGYTF
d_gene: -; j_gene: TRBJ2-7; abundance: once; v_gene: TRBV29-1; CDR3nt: TGCAGCGCCGGACTCGACTACGAGCAGTACTTC; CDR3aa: CSAGLDYEQYF
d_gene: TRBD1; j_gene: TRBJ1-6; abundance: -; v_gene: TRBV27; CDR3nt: TGTGCCAGCAGGCAGGGGGCTAGTCCCTATAATTCACCCCTCCACTTT; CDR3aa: CASRQGASPYNSPLHF
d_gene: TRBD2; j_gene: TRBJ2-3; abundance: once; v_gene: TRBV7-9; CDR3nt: TGTGCCAGCAGCTTAGTGACTAGCGGGGTTGCGCAGTATTTT; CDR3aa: CASSLVTSGVAQYF
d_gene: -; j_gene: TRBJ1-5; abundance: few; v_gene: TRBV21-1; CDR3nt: TGTGCCAGCAGCACCCAGGCCGCTAGCAATCAGCCCCAGCATTTT; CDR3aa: CASSTQAASNQPQHF
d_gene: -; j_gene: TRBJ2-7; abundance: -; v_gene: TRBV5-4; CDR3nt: TGTGCCAGCAGCTTGCAGGCAGGGAACTCCTACGAGCAGTACTTC; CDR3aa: CASSLQAGNSYEQYF
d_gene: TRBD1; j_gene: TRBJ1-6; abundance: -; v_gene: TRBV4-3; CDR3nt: TGCGCCAGCAGCCAAAGACAGGGCTACAGGGATTCACCCCTCCACTTT; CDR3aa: CASSQRQGYRDSPLHF
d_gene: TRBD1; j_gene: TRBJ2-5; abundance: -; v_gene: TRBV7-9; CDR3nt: TGTGCCAGCAGCGCGACAGGGGGGCGAGAGACCCAGTACTTC; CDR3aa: CASSATGGRETQYF
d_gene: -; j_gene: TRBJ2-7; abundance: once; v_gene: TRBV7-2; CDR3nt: TGTGCCAGCAGCTTATTGTCGTGGGGCGGCGAGCAGTACTTC; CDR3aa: CASSLLSWGGEQYF
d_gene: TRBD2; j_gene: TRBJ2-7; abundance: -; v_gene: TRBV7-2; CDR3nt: TGTGCCAGCAGCCTTCCATCCAGCGGGAGTAATCCCTACGAGCAGTACTTC; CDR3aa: CASSLPSSGSNPYEQYF
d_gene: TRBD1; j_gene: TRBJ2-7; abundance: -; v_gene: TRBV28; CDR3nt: TGTGCCAGCAGTTTACCCCTCGGGACAGATCTCGCCTACGAGCAGTACTTC; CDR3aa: CASSLPLGTDLAYEQYF
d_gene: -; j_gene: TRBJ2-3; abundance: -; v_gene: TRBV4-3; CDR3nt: TGCGCCAGCAGCCAAGATAGGAGGGGCTGGAGCACAGATACGCAGTATTTT; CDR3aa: CASSQDRRGWSTDTQYF
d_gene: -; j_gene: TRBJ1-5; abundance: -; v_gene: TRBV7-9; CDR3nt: TGTGCCAGCCACTTAAGGGACTCCAAAGGCAATCAGCCCCAGCATTTT; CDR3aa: CASHLRDSKGNQPQHF
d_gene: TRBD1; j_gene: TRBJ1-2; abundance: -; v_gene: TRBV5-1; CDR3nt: TGCGCCAGCAGCTTGGAACAGGGGAACTATGGCTACACCTTC; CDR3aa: CASSLEQGNYGYTF
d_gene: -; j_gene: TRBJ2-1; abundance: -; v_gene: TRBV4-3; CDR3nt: TGCGCCAGCAGCCCCTGGGTCGGTGAGGGCCCGGATGAGCAGTTCTTC; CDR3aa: CASSPWVGEGPDEQFF
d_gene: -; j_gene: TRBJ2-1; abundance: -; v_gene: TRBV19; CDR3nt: TGTGCCAGTAGTATGGGCATTCCGGGGAGCTCCTACAATGAGCAGTTCTTC; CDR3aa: CASSMGIPGSSYNEQFF
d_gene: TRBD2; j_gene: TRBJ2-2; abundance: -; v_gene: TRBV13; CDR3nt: TGTGCCAGCCGAGCGGGGGGGGCTGCGAACACCGGGGAGCTGTTTTTT; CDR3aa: CASRAGGAANTGELFF
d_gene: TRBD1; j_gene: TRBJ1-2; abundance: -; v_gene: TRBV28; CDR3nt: TGTGCCAGCAGCCCCAACGACAGGGATACTAACTATGGCTACACCTTC; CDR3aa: CASSPNDRDTNYGYTF
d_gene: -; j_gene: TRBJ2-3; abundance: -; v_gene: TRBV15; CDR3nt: TGTGCCACCAGCGGAGGCCCGACAGAATCAGATACGCAGTATTTT; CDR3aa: CATSGGPTESDTQYF
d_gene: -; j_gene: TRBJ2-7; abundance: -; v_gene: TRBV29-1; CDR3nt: TGCAGCGTTGCAGGGGCGGGCTACGAGCAGTACTTC; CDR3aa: CSVAGAGYEQYF
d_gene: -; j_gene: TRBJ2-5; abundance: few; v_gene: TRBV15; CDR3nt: TGTGCCACCGCCAGACAGGTCCAAGAGACCCAGTACTTC; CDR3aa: CATARQVQETQYF
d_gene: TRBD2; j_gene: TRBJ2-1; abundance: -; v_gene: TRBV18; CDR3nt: TGTGCCAGCTCACCACCTCCTAGCGGGGGCCGAGTCAAGTTCTTC; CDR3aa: CASSPPPSGGRVKFF
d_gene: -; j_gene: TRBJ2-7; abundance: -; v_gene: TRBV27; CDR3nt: TGTGCCAGCAGTTTGATAGGGGATGGCGAGCAGTACTTC; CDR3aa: CASSLIGDGEQYF
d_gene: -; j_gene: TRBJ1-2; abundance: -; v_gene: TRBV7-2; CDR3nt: TGTGCCAGCAGCCGTGGACAGAACTATGGCTACACCTTC; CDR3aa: CASSRGQNYGYTF
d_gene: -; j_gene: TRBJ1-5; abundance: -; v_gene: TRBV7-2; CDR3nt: TGTGCCAGCAGCTTAGCAGATGTTAGTCCCCAGCATTTT; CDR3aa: CASSLADVSPQHF
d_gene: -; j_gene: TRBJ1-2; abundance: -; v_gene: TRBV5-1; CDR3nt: TGCGCCAGCAGCTTGGGGGGAGCCTATGGCTACACCTTC; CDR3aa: CASSLGGAYGYTF
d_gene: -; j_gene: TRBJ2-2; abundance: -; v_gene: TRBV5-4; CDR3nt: TGTGCCAGCAGCTTTGGGGAGAGCGCCGGGGAGCTGTTTTTT; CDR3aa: CASSFGESAGELFF
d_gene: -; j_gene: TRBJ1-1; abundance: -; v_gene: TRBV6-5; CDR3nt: TGTGCCAGCAGGGGTTACCGCGGGGGCACTGAAGCTTTCTTT; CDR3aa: CASRGYRGGTEAFF
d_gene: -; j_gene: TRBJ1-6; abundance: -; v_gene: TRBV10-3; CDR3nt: TGTGCCATCAGTGGTTCGCATTCGGGGTCACCCCTCCACTTT; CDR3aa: CAISGSHSGSPLHF
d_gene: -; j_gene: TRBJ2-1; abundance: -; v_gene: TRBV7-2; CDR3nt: TGTGCCAGCAGCCCCGAGACGGGAATAAGCTCCTACAATGAGCAGTTCTTC; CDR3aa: CASSPETGISSYNEQFF
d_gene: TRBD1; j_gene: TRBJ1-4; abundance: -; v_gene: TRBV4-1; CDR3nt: TGCGCCAGCAGCAGGCCTAGACAGGGGGTTATCAATGAAAAACTGTTTTTT; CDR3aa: CASSRPRQGVINEKLFF
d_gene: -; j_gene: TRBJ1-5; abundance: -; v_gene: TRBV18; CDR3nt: TGTGCCAGCTCACCACTACAGGGAGGGGATCAGCCCCAGCATTTT; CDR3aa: CASSPLQGGDQPQHF
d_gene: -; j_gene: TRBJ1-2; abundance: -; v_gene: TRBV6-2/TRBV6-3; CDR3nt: TGTGCCAGCAGTTACGCAGGGGACAACTATGGCTACACCTTC; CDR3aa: CASSYAGDNYGYTF
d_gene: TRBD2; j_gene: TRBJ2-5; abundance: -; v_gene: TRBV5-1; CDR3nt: TGCGCCAGCAGCTTGGCCGGATATAGCGGGGGACCCCAAGAGACCCAGTACTTC; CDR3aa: CASSLAGYSGGPQETQYF
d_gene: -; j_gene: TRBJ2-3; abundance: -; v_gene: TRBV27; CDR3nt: TGTGCCAGCAGTTTAAAGGAGGGAAGAACTACGCAGTATTTT; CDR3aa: CASSLKEGRTTQYF